These 6 T cell receptor beta chains came from one sample sequenced in a study of cytomegalovirus exposure and HLA in healthy donors. Repertoires were generated with immunoSEQ multiplex PCR, while TCRdb's copy carries only in-frame clones and drops some. Here the sample spans 140,000 or so clones, about 91% being singletons. Material for sequencing was PBMCs. Source of these receptors: a woman aged 18-35 years in good health and CMV-seropositive.

This chain uses TRBV2 with TRBJ2-7; 8 bases agree with TRBD2. With V trimmed by 7 bases and J by 3 bases, 11 bases remained unmatched. Germline values: CDR1 SNHLY, CDR2 FYNNEI. The CDR3 has 15 residues. This CDR3 is CASKVGGANGYEQYF. CDR3 DNA: TGTGCCAGCAAAGTCGGGGGGGCTAATGGCTACGAGCAGTACTTC.

The V gene is TRBV27, the J gene TRBJ1-1; maybe TRBD1 (6 bases). The CDR3 is made up of 13 amino acids. Germline CDR1 reads MNHEY; CDR2 reads SMNVEV (reference sequence). The germline V and J ends were trimmed by 0 bases and 7 bases, with 9 bases remaining between them. This CDR3 reads CASSLSQGIEAFF. The CDR3 DNA follows: TGTGCCAGCAGTTTATCACAGGGCATTGAAGCTTTCTTT.

The genes are TRBV27 and TRBJ2-7, with a tentative D call TRBD1 (5 bases). V dropped 6 bases and J dropped 2 bases, with 11 bases sitting between them. CDR3 size: 13 residues. Germline V gives CDR1 MNHEY, CDR2 SMNVEV (reference sequence). CDR3: CASSPDNPYEQYF. Here the CDR3 DNA reads TGTGCCAGCAGCCCGGACAATCCCTACGAGCAGTACTTC.

The chain couples TRBV5-4 to TRBJ2-1; TRBD2 is a possible D gene (7 bases). The CDR3 is 16 amino acids. Trimming cost V 0 bases and J 0 bases, with 10 bases left between them. The germline V gene encodes CDR1 SGHNT and CDR2 YYREEE (reference sequence). The CDR3 bases are TGTGCCAGCAGCTTGGGCGGGGGCGTCTCCTACAATGAGCAGTTCTTC. This translates into CASSLGGGVSYNEQFF.

In nucleotides, the CDR3 is TGTGCCAGCAGCTTACCCCTAGAAAATACGCAGTATTTT. This sequence encodes CASSLPLENTQYF. V usage is TRBV7-3 and J usage is TRBJ2-3; D uncertain. Trimming removed 2 bases from V and 7 bases from J, with 10 bases in between. The CDR3 consists of 13 residues. Germline CDR1 is SGHTA and CDR2 is FQGTGA.

J is TRBJ2-7 and V is TRBV5-1, with 7 bases matching TRBD2. J was trimmed by 0 bases and V by 1 base; bases with no gene match: 4. Germline V gene sequence: CDR1 SGHRS, CDR2 YFSETQ. There are 15 residues in the CDR3. The CDR3 spells CASSLLGGSSYEQYF. CDR3 in DNA: TGCGCCAGCAGCTTGCTCGGGGGGAGCTCCTACGAGCAGTACTTC.